This TCR beta chain was observed in a study of blood T cell repertoires in COVID-19. At the level of the study: Both acute and convalescent COVID-19 samples were obtained from the United States, Italy and Spain. T cells, B-cell-depleted T cells, or PBMCs provided the cDNA or gDNA that served as material.

In the source study's methods: Amplification of reference gene primers provided the estimated nucleated cell counts. Sequencing was performed with immunoSEQ multiplex PCR; in TCRdb, only in-frame clones are kept and a portion is missing. The DNA was the basis for D and trimming; V, J and clone size are from that table. The sample lists under 250,000 clones; around nine tenths were seen once. The ends were cut back, 1 base at V and 5 bases at J, with 7 bases in the middle. The V gene's germline CDR1 is KGHDR and CDR2 SFDVKD. This CDR3 contains 14 residues. The sample holds a few counts of this clone. The specimen was peripheral blood. The genes are TRBV24-1 and TRBJ2-2; D uncertain. This receptor was taken from a woman in her 70s with active or convalescent COVID-19. CDR3 sequence reads: CATSDFAQTGELFF. The CDR3 DNA reads TGTGCCACCAGTGATTTCGCCCAGACCGGGGAGCTGTTTTTT.